The present entry profiles one T cell receptor (beta chain) with its context. The antigen this receptor binds is unknown. No base-level quality is on record; no much larger clone is a single base apart. TCRdb records Illumina HiSeq 1500 as the sequencer. The public reads were quality trimmed at Q25 with fastp and then assembled into clones with MiXCR by TCRdb, keeping productive beta chains. Here each entry gathers all rows of one CDR3 protein and keeps the most common genes and DNA. Across this sample there are 450,000 to 550,000 distinct CDR3 sequences, with about 15% seen only once. The top ten clonotypes cover roughly a quarter of the sample. The data are from a study of T cell repertoires in cytomegalovirus infection (dated by TCRdb to between 2017 and 2020). About the full investigation: Donor HLA type was relevant to the analysis, as public TCR beta signatures indicated carriage of CMV infection together with the matching HLA type. What the authors observed across the whole study: The ex vivo response was dominated by HLA-C-restricted CMV-specific TCR beta clonotypes, and the single most frequent clonotype in two of eight donors was supplied by these HLA-C-restricted clonotypes. In both this cohort and an independent roughly 330-donor cohort, the cumulative frequency of public TCR beta family members distinguished carriers of CMV infection plus the relevant HLA type.

The cysteine opens and the phenylalanine closes a CDR3 of 11 amino acids. The CDR3 DNA has 33 bases and is translated from base 1. The CDR1 and CDR2 encoded by the germline V gene are WSHSY and SAAADI. The sequence was collected from a human donor in good health (CMV status not recorded). Some clones in this sample may be carry-over from other donors' samples. The material sequenced was CD8+ T cells from PBMCs. The V gene is TRBV10-2 and the J gene is TRBJ2-4; perhaps TRBD2 is the D gene, with 5 bases matching. Gene TRBJ2-1 matches the end of the DNA better, so the J call may be wrong. The sequenced DNA: TGCGCCAGCAGAGAAAGGACTGACCAGTTCTTC. Its protein reads: CASRERTDQFF.